This T cell receptor (beta chain) is drawn from a study of blood T cells in healthy people across ages. A J-beta primer mix and a sample-barcoded 5' primer were used in a second PCR of roughly 6 to 11 cycles. Each cDNA molecule received a tag from a template-switch adaptor that had 12 random nucleotides. Each CDR3 protein is one row after TCRdb ran MiXCR on the 5' RACE reads. The repertoire consists of some 1,500,000 distinct CDR3 sequences, with approximately 39% occurring once and the leading ten covering 4%. This CDR3 region has 15 residues. V lost 7 bases, J lost 3 bases, and 16 bases lay in between. This clonotype was recorded only once. Its target is not known. Whole-study findings and limits: A greater number of naive CD4+ cells and higher diversity distinguished long-lived donors from aged donors. Any changes in expanded clonotypes were possibly confounded, as donor CMV status remained unknown.

The specimen was blood. The clonotype was recovered from a woman aged 18-35 years in good health. This chain links TRBV12-3 or TRBV12-4 with TRBJ1-5; D gene unclear. CDR3 residues: CASTPAGLNNQPQHF. The CDR3 DNA reads TGTGCCAGCACCCCTGCAGGTTTAAACAATCAGCCCCAGCATTTT.